Listed below are T cell receptor beta chains from one sample, sequenced in a study of blood T cell repertoires in COVID-19. Sequenced by immunoSEQ multiplex PCR; TCRdb stores in-frame clones only, minus some. Found here are roughly 100,000 clones, approximately 92% of them singletons; the top ten hold 5% to 6%. Sequences were obtained from peripheral blood. These receptor sequences come from a middle-aged man with active COVID-19. Each CDR3 is given with its conserved first and last residue. The D gene is left open where the match is weak. Not all rows give a size; the values are once, few, many and, for expanded clones, a class.

abundance: -
j_gene: TRBJ1-6
d_gene: -
v_gene: TRBV6-5
CDR3nt: TGTGCCAGCAGTTATAGGGGGTCTCGCAATTCACCCCTCCACTTT
CDR3aa: CASSYRGSRNSPLHF

abundance: -
j_gene: TRBJ1-4
d_gene: -
v_gene: TRBV18
CDR3nt: TGTGCCAGCTCACCAACGTCGGGGGATAATGAAAAACTGTTTTTT
CDR3aa: CASSPTSGDNEKLFF

abundance: -
j_gene: TRBJ2-7
d_gene: TRBD2
v_gene: TRBV7-9
CDR3nt: TGTGCCAGCAGCTGGGGGGGAGGCTCCTACGAGCAGTACTTC
CDR3aa: CASSWGGGSYEQYF

abundance: -
j_gene: TRBJ2-2
d_gene: -
v_gene: TRBV2
CDR3nt: TGTGCCAGCAGCGAGGACACCGGGGAGCTGTTTTTT
CDR3aa: CASSEDTGELFF

abundance: once
j_gene: TRBJ2-5
d_gene: -
v_gene: TRBV5-1
CDR3nt: TGCGCCAGCAGCTTGCAGGTGGGAGGGGGAGAGACCCAGTACTTC
CDR3aa: CASSLQVGGGETQYF

abundance: -
j_gene: TRBJ2-3
d_gene: -
v_gene: TRBV24-1
CDR3nt: TGTGCCACCAGTGAAACCGGGACTAGCACAGATACGCAGTATTTT
CDR3aa: CATSETGTSTDTQYF

abundance: -
j_gene: TRBJ1-2
d_gene: -
v_gene: TRBV5-1
CDR3nt: TGCGCCAGCAGCTTGTCCGCGGGAGACGGAGGCTACACCTTC
CDR3aa: CASSLSAGDGGYTF

abundance: -
j_gene: TRBJ2-1
d_gene: -
v_gene: TRBV14
CDR3nt: TGTGCCAGCAGCAAAATCACGGGAGTGGGGTACAATGAGCAGTTCTTC
CDR3aa: CASSKITGVGYNEQFF

abundance: -
j_gene: TRBJ2-7
d_gene: -
v_gene: TRBV5-5
CDR3nt: TGTGCCAGCAGCTTTCACCTGGGACAAACCTACGAGCAGTACTTC
CDR3aa: CASSFHLGQTYEQYF

abundance: -
j_gene: TRBJ1-2
d_gene: -
v_gene: TRBV25-1
CDR3nt: TGTGCCAGCAGTGAAAGACAGGTAGCCGGCTACACCTTC
CDR3aa: CASSERQVAGYTF

abundance: -
j_gene: TRBJ2-6
d_gene: -
v_gene: TRBV3-1/TRBV3-2
CDR3nt: TGTGCCAGCAGTTACCCCTCAGGAGGTTTTGTGTCTGGGGCCAACGTCCTGACTTTC
CDR3aa: CASSYPSGGFVSGANVLTF

abundance: -
j_gene: TRBJ1-6
d_gene: -
v_gene: TRBV10-3
CDR3nt: TGTGCCACCTCGCCGGTGGGCAGGGATGATTCACCCCTCCACTTT
CDR3aa: CATSPVGRDDSPLHF

abundance: -
j_gene: TRBJ1-6
d_gene: -
v_gene: TRBV19
CDR3nt: TGTGCCAGTAGGGGGGCGTCGGTGTTCGATAATTCACCCCTCCACTTT
CDR3aa: CASRGASVFDNSPLHF

abundance: -
j_gene: TRBJ1-3
d_gene: TRBD1
v_gene: TRBV9
CDR3nt: TGTGCCAGCAGCGTTGCTCAGGGGGACTCTGGAAACACCATATATTTT
CDR3aa: CASSVAQGDSGNTIYF

abundance: -
j_gene: TRBJ1-1
d_gene: -
v_gene: TRBV6-1
CDR3nt: TGTGCCAGCAGTGAGGCAAGGGGTGAAGCTTTCTTT
CDR3aa: CASSEARGEAFF

abundance: -
j_gene: TRBJ1-1
d_gene: -
v_gene: TRBV5-1
CDR3nt: TGCGCCAGCAGCTGGGACACACCGAACACTGAAGCTTTCTTT
CDR3aa: CASSWDTPNTEAFF

abundance: -
j_gene: TRBJ1-1
d_gene: TRBD1
v_gene: TRBV28
CDR3nt: TGTGCCAGCAGTTTGGGACAGAAGTACACTGAAGCTTTCTTT
CDR3aa: CASSLGQKYTEAFF

abundance: few
j_gene: TRBJ1-3
d_gene: TRBD1
v_gene: TRBV5-1
CDR3nt: TGCGCCAGCCTACCGATGATCGACAGGGGAACTTCTGGAAACACCATATATTTT
CDR3aa: CASLPMIDRGTSGNTIYF

abundance: -
j_gene: TRBJ2-1
d_gene: TRBD2
v_gene: TRBV15
CDR3nt: TGTGCCACCAGCAGTACCGGGACTAGCTACAATGAGCAGTTCTTC
CDR3aa: CATSSTGTSYNEQFF

abundance: -
j_gene: TRBJ2-4
d_gene: -
v_gene: TRBV5-8
CDR3nt: TGTGCCAGCAGCCCCTTAGCGGAAATAGCCAAAAACATTCAGTACTTC
CDR3aa: CASSPLAEIAKNIQYF

abundance: once
j_gene: TRBJ2-1
d_gene: TRBD2
v_gene: TRBV28
CDR3nt: TGTGCCAGTCTCCCGGGGGGATCCTACAATGAGCAGTTCTTC
CDR3aa: CASLPGGSYNEQFF

abundance: -
j_gene: TRBJ1-5
d_gene: -
v_gene: TRBV19
CDR3nt: TGTGCCAGTAGTATTAGCAGGGATTTTCAGCCCCAGCATTTT
CDR3aa: CASSISRDFQPQHF

abundance: -
j_gene: TRBJ2-2
d_gene: -
v_gene: TRBV5-1
CDR3nt: TGCGCCAGCAGCCCGGTTAGGGGAAACACCGGGGAGCTGTTTTTT
CDR3aa: CASSPVRGNTGELFF

abundance: -
j_gene: TRBJ2-3
d_gene: -
v_gene: TRBV19
CDR3nt: TGTGCCAGTAGTATAGCAGGGCGGCGCACAGATACGCAGTATTTT
CDR3aa: CASSIAGRRTDTQYF

abundance: once
j_gene: TRBJ2-6
d_gene: TRBD2
v_gene: TRBV5-1
CDR3nt: TGCGCCAGCAGCTTACGGTCAAGACCGGGACTGGGGGGGTCTGGGGCCAACGTCCTGACTTTC
CDR3aa: CASSLRSRPGLGGSGANVLTF